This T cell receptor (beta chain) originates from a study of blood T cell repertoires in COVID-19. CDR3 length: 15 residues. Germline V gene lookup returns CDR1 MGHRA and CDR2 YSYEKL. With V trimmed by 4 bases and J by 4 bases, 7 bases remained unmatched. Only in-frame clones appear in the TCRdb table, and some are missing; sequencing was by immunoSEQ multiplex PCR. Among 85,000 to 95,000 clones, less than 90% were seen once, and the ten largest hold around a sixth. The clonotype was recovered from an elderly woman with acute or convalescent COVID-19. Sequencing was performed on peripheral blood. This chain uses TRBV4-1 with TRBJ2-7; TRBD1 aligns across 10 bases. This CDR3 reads CASSPRDRGGYEQYF. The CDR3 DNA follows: TGCGCCAGCAGCCCCCGGGACAGGGGCGGGTACGAGCAGTACTTC.